These 16 T cell receptor beta chains share one sample of origin, sequenced in a study of T cells in Graves' hyperthyroidism and ophthalmopathy (dated by TCRdb to about 2019). Libraries were constructed by multiplex PCR. TCRdb lists the instrument as Illumina HiSeq 2000. Amplification of TCR beta CDR3 regions was carried out from RNA transcripts. The TCR CDR3 was subjected to a first round of RT-PCR using the HTBI primer set and the Qiagen OneStep RT-PCR kit. TCRdb reanalyzed the raw reads on its own, using fastp at Q25 for trimming and MiXCR for clone calling, and kept in-frame beta chains. Records with the same CDR3 protein are collapsed into one entry carrying the most frequent genes and DNA. In all, the sample holds over 500,000 distinct CDR3 sequences, and over 45% of those were seen once. The ten largest make up about 45% of the sample. Sample: peripheral blood or thyroid tissue (not recorded which). These receptor sequences come from an adult woman with Graves' disease, either hyperthyroidism or ophthalmopathy (not recorded which).

In this sample, this clonotype turned up many times. Mismatch with germline at one junction end may stem from a read error. The rearrangement uses TRBV7-2 and TRBJ2-7; D is uncertain. CDR1 is SGHTA and CDR2 is FQGNSA in the germline V gene. The CDR3 contains 12 residues. CDR3 sequence reads: CATSLVGYEQYF. In nucleotides, the CDR3 is TGTGCCACCAGCCTAGTCGGGTACGAGCAGTACTTC.

The sample holds many counts of this clonotype. The chain recombines TRBV7-9 with TRBJ1-1; 7 bases agree with TRBD1. Per germline, CDR1 SEHNR and CDR2 FQNEAQ (reference sequence). The V segment lost 5 bases and the J segment 0 bases; nucleotides outside the gene matches: 6. The length of the CDR3 is 15 residues. The DNA for the CDR3 is TGTGCCAGCAGCCCCCGGGGACAGATGAACACTGAAGCTTTCTTT. Its translation: CASSPRGQMNTEAFF.

The V and J genes are TRBV20-1 and TRBJ1-5, with TRBD1 as a possible D gene (6 bases). The CDR3 runs to 19 residues. The germline V gene encodes CDR1 DFQATT and CDR2 SNEGSKA (reference sequence). Trimming removed 0 bases from V and 0 bases from J, with 21 bases in between. The CDR3 protein is CSARDPRGGASSSNQPQHF. The CDR3, as DNA: TGCAGTGCTAGAGATCCACGGGGGGGCGCCTCTAGTAGCAATCAGCCCCAGCATTTT.

The V gene is TRBV4-3, the J gene TRBJ2-6; 10 bases are shared with TRBD1. V dropped 3 bases and J dropped 2; count of bases not matched to a gene: 4. This CDR3 is built from 17 residues. The germline V gene has CDR1 LGHNA and CDR2 YSLEER. The CDR3 loop is CASSQAGQGTGANVLTF. Here the CDR3 DNA reads TGCGCCAGCAGCCAGGCGGGACAGGGGACTGGGGCCAACGTCCTGACTTTC.

This chain uses TRBV20-1 with TRBJ1-1; D call uncertain. Trimming stripped 1 base from V and 5 bases from J, with 11 bases between. The germline CDR1 and CDR2 sequences are DFQATT and SNEGSKA (reference sequence). There are 13 residues in the CDR3. CDR3 residues: CSARGEVGTEAFF. CDR3 nucleotide sequence: TGCAGTGCTAGAGGGGAGGTGGGAACTGAAGCTTTCTTT.

The V gene is TRBV10-2, the J gene TRBJ2-2; D is unclear. The CDR3 length is 15 residues. Trimming took off 1 base at V and 5 bases at J, with 11 bases between the two ends. Germline CDR1 is WSHSY and CDR2 is SAAADI. The CDR3 region has the DNA TGCGCCAGCAGTGAGTACTCCCGATGGACCGGGGAGCTGTTTTTT. Protein: CASSEYSRWTGELFF.

The chain employs TRBV5-5 and TRBJ1-6; 8 positions match TRBD1. Germline V gives CDR1 SGHKS, CDR2 YYEKEE (reference sequence). CDR3 length: 14 residues. The V gene end was trimmed by 4 bases and the J gene end by 9 bases; junction bases not matched to a gene: 6. The CDR3 sequence: CASSVDRDGSPLHF. The CDR3 coding sequence is TGTGCCAGCAGCGTGGACAGGGACGGTTCACCCCTCCACTTT.

This rearrangement joins TRBV7-3 to TRBJ2-3; D not certain. V gave up 5 bases and J gave up 10 bases, with 10 bases separating them. The V gene's germline CDR1 is SGHTA and CDR2 FQGTGA. The CDR3 length is 11 residues. This chain's CDR3 is CASSLLDAQYF. In DNA, the CDR3 is TGTGCCAGCAGCCTCTTGGACGCGCAGTATTTT.

The sample holds many counts of this clonotype. The chain uses TRBV5-1 and TRBJ1-2; TRBD1 matches 8 bases. V trimming: 4 bases; J trimming: 6 bases; junction bases outside the gene matches: 5. This CDR3 is 13 amino acids long. The V gene's germline CDR1 is SGHRS and CDR2 YFSETQ. The CDR3: CASSVDRENGYTF. CDR3 nucleotide sequence: TGCGCCAGCAGCGTGGACAGGGAGAATGGCTACACCTTC.

The chain has TRBV7-2 and TRBJ2-2; a weak D match, TRBD2 (6 bases). V was trimmed by 2 bases and J by 4 bases, leaving 14 bases between them. This CDR3 comprises 16 residues. Germline V CDR1 and CDR2: SGHTA, FQGNSA. CDR3 DNA: TGTGCCAGCAGCTTATCATCTGGGACTCTCACCGGGGAGCTGTTTTTT. Protein: CASSLSSGTLTGELFF.

This clonotype has only a few counts. The chain uses TRBV7-8 and TRBJ1-3, with D unclear. CDR3 length: 14 residues. Germline loops: CDR1 SGHVS, CDR2 FQNEAQ. V was clipped by 5 bases and J by 1 base, with 9 bases between them. In nucleotides, the CDR3 is TGTGCCAGCAGCCCGTTCGGGTCTGGAAACACCATATATTTT. Its protein is CASSPFGSGNTIYF.

This clonotype came up once. The V gene is TRBV7-2, the J gene TRBJ1-1; D is perhaps TRBD1 (5 bases). The CDR3 contains 16 residues. The V end lost 2 bases, the J end lost 3 bases, and 16 bases lay between the germline ends. Germline V gene data show CDR1 as SGHTA and CDR2 as FQGNSA. Here the CDR3 DNA reads TGTGCCAGCAGCTTATTTCCGGGGATGGGGGACACTGAAGCTTTCTTT. Residues: CASSLFPGMGDTEAFF.

V usage is TRBV20-1 and J usage is TRBJ1-2, with D possibly being TRBD1 (5 bases). Germline V gene sequence: CDR1 DFQATT, CDR2 SNEGSKA (reference sequence). This CDR3 is 16 amino acids long. Trimming stripped 0 bases from V and 3 bases from J, with 17 bases between. The CDR3 sequence: CSARDPGGTGDYGYTF. The CDR3 bases are TGCAGTGCTAGAGATCCCGGCGGGACGGGTGACTATGGCTACACCTTC.

V usage is TRBV7-8 and J usage is TRBJ2-5, with TRBD1 matching 7 bases. Unmatched junction bases numbered 7, after V lost 5 bases and J lost 1 base. The CDR3 is 15 amino acids. Per the germline V gene, CDR1 is SGHVS and CDR2 is FQNEAQ. The CDR3 DNA reads TGTGCCAGCAGCAAAACGGACAGGTTCCAAGAGACCCAGTACTTC. Translated, it gives CASSKTDRFQETQYF. Using reference TRBV7-8 and TRBJ2-5 for the parts outside the CDR3, the full variable domain is GAGVSQSPRYKVAKRGQDVALRCDPISGHVSLFWYQQALGQGPEFLTYFQNEAQLDKSGLPSDRFFAERPEGSVSTLKIQRTQQEDSAVYLCASSKTDRFQETQYFGPGTRLLVL.

A word on this clonotype: Relative to the germline gene, one junction end is altered; a read error may explain this. V and J are TRBV7-6 and TRBJ2-5; a weak D match, TRBD2 (6 bases). The closer fit of TRBJ2-1 to the DNA end suggests the J call may be wrong. Germline V gene lookup returns CDR1 SGHVS and CDR2 FNYEAQ. The length of the CDR3 is 13 residues. CDR3 loop: CASSLAVGNEQFF. The CDR3 DNA reads TGTGCTAGCAGCTTAGCGGTGGGGAATGAGCAGTTCTTC.

This clonotype was observed once. DNA for the CDR3: TGTGCCAGCAGCGTAGGCGGACGCGGGTGGGAGACCCAGTACTTC. As protein: CASSVGGRGWETQYF. The chain carries TRBV9 and TRBJ2-5, with D perhaps TRBD2 (5 bases). From germline, CDR1 is SGDLS and CDR2 YYNGEE. The CDR3 is 15 amino acids. Between the trimmed V and J ends, which lost 0 bases and 5 bases, there was a span of 14 bases.